This TCR beta chain was sequenced during a study of PD-1 blockade in classical Hodgkin lymphoma. Across the study: The patients were dosed with nivolumab 3 mg/kg, infused intravenously every 2 weeks.

This clone was detected only once. Its antigen remains unidentified. Using immunoSEQ multiplex PCR, the repertoire was profiled, and TCRdb retains in-frame clones only, with some absent. The repertoire holds about 110,000 clones, with roughly nine tenths as singletons. Study-level results: CD8+ TCR diversity did not rise significantly by C4D1, unlike CD4+.

The germline gives CDR1 LGHNA, CDR2 YNFKEQ. The length of the CDR3 is 16 residues. V lost 2 bases and J lost 4; bases outside the gene matches: 5. Patients all relapsed after autologous stem cell transplantation, and there was variation in brentuximab vedotin exposure. Best responses included complete response and partial response; otherwise, the best response was progressive disease. Material: peripheral blood mononuclear cells (PBMCs), obtained before the second cycle of nivolumab. V usage is TRBV4-2 and J usage is TRBJ2-2, with 9 bases aligning to TRBD2. This clonotype was sampled from a human donor with classical Hodgkin lymphoma. In DNA form, the CDR3 reads TGTGCCAGCAGCCAACTTAGCGGGAGTGGCACCGGGGAGCTGTTTTTT. It is translated as CASSQLSGSGTGELFF.